This T cell receptor (beta chain) was captured by sequencing in a study of CD4 T cells in relation to SARS-CoV-2 and coronaviruses listed by TCRdb under 2021. About the study as a whole: In the ViraFEST assay, PBMCs were cultured with antigen for 9 to 10 days, after which TCR beta CDR3s were sequenced to identify antigen-specific clonal expansions. The negative reference condition was either a culture with an HIV-1 Nef peptide pool or a culture with no peptide. HLA restriction was mapped for shared crossreactive spike epitopes using patient-derived lymphoblastoid cell lines. The Adaptive Biotechnologies TCR-sequencing kit was used to sequence samples from a few pre-COVID donors and the naive versus memory experiments, whereas other data were Illumina-based. At the level of individual TCR clonotypes, the study measured memory CD4+ T cell crossreactivity between SARS-CoV-2 spike protein and common cold coronavirus spike proteins. Expansion assays from other donors in the study were sequenced with a different, Illumina-based TCR-beta assay.

Turning to this clone: Its antigen remains undetermined. One base away there is no much larger clone; base qualities are not given.

The research as a whole found: Small numbers of patients and of tested TCRs were a limitation of the study. In about 71% of donors, memory CD4+ clonotypes turned up that crossrecognized SARS-CoV-2 and at least one common cold coronavirus spike. Because no donor provided both pre-pandemic and post-infection samples, tracing the source of pre-existing responses was limited. Significantly weaker SARS-CoV-2-driven expansion was shown by crossreactive clones than by monoreactive clones, consistent with antigenic imprinting. Because the crossreactivity analysis focused on spike protein, crossreactivity against other viral proteins was not assessed.

CD4+ T cells from unexposed donors were collected before the COVID-19 pandemic (2011-2018). The EasySep CD4+ T cell isolation kit was used to isolate CD4+ T cells once the cultures had run for nine to eleven days. As cell numbers permitted, CD4+ T cells from unexposed donors were tested for reactivity to SARS-CoV-2 S and N and to four common cold coronavirus spike pools. PBMCs were cultured at under 2.5 million per well in IMDM supplemented with 5% human AB serum and 7.5 to 10 IU/ml IL-2. Half of the culture medium was replaced with fresh IL-2-containing medium on days 3 and 7. In general, triplicate replicate wells were used for every peptide culture condition. Leukapheresis product for the unexposed donors was bought commercially. Ficoll-Paque PLUS gradient centrifugation was used to isolate PBMCs from leukapheresis product or whole blood. The PBMCs went either fresh into the expansion assay or into cryopreservation at -140 degrees C. The QIAamp Micro DNA Kit was used to extract genomic DNA from the CD4+ T cells.

Libraries were built with the immunoSEQ multiplex PCR assay. Per the original workflow: During preprocessing, nonproductive sequences were removed, along with CDR3s that did not begin with C, did not end with F or W, or were shorter than 7 amino acids. Antigen-specific clonotypes were called with the MANAFEST web app on the basis of expansion relative to the reference and to other culture wells. A clone was considered positive if significant expansion relative to the reference culture was observed in 2 of 3 replicate wells at an FDR below 0.05. A further requirement for positive clones was significant expansion compared with all other tandem wells, along with an odds ratio above 5. CDR3 homology was measured as pairwise Levenshtein distance, computed with the stringdist R package after trimming three terminal residues from each end. Sourced from immuneACCESS, this table was stored by TCRdb with only in-frame sequences that have V and J called. A share of the clones is absent; for the studies checked, an unresolved V gene accounts for under half, and the remainder has no known explanation. That table gives V, J and clone size, and the DNA gave D and trimming. For this sample there are over 15,000 clones; around 74% appear just once. Around 28% of the sample belongs to the ten largest clones.

At the junction V is shortened by 5 bases and J by 9 bases; bases outside the gene matches: 7. CDR3 length: 13 amino acids, cysteine to phenylalanine. Just the 39-base CDR3 DNA is kept, in frame starting at base 1. In the germline V gene, CDR1 corresponds to SGHAT and CDR2 to FQNNGV. Sequenced material: CD4+ T cells from PBMCs, cultured in vitro. This chain is built from TRBV11-2 and TRBJ1-5, with 7 central nucleotides matching TRBD1. The sequence derives from a human donor in good health. This receptor carries the CDR3 CASSPGQNLPQHF. The sequenced DNA: TGTGCCAGCAGCCCGGGACAGAACCTGCCCCAGCATTTT. Extended through the reference TRBV11-2 and TRBJ1-5 proteins, this CDR3 yields the full variable domain: EAGVAQSPRYKIIEKRQSVAFWCNPISGHATLYWYQQILGQGPKLLIQFQNNGVVDDSQLPKDRFSAERLKGVDSTLKIQPAKLEDSAVYLCASSPGQNLPQHFGDGTRLSIL.